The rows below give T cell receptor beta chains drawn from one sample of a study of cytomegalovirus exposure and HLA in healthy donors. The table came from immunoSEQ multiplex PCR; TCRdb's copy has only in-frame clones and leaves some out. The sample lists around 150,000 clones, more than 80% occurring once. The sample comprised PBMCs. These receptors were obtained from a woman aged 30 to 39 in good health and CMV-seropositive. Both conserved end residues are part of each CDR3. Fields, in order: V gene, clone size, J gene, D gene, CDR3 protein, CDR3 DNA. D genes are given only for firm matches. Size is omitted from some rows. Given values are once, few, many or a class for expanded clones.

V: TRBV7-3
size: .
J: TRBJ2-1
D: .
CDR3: CASSPREGRNEQFF
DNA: TGTGCCAGCAGCCCCCGGGAAGGTCGCAATGAGCAGTTCTTC

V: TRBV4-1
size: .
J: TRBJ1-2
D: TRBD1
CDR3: CASSQGTGGNYGYTF
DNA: TGCGCCAGCAGCCAAGGGACAGGGGGGAACTATGGCTACACCTTC

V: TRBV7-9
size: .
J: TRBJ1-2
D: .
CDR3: CASSFLDSLYNYGYTF
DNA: TGTGCCAGCAGCTTCCTGGACAGTCTCTATAACTATGGCTACACCTTC

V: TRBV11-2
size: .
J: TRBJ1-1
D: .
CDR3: CASSPGDRMNTEAFF
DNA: TGTGCCAGCAGCCCGGGGGACCGAATGAACACTGAAGCTTTCTTT

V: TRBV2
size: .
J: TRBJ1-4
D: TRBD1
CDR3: CASSDRGPGTNEKLFF
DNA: TGTGCCAGCAGTGACAGGGGGCCAGGTACTAATGAAAAACTGTTTTTT

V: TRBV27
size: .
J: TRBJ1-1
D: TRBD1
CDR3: CASSLFRTGNVEYTEAFF
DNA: TGTGCCAGCAGTTTATTCCGGACAGGGAATGTCGAGTACACTGAAGCTTTCTTT

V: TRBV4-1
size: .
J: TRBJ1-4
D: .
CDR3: CASSQINEKLFF
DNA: TGCGCCAGCAGCCAAATAAATGAAAAACTGTTTTTT

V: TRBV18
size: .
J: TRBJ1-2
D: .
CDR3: CASSSSAVTNYGYTF
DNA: TGTGCCAGCTCATCTTCAGCGGTTACTAACTATGGCTACACCTTC

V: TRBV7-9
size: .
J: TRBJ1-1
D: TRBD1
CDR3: CSSSLADRTFF
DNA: TGTTCCAGCAGCTTAGCGGACAGGACTTTCTTT

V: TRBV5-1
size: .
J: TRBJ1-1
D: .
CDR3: CASSLEGRNTEAFF
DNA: TGCGCCAGCAGCTTGGAAGGGAGGAACACTGAAGCTTTCTTT

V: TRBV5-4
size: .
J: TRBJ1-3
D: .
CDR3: CASSLPSSGNTIYF
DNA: TGTGCCAGCAGCTTGCCGAGCTCTGGAAACACCATATATTTT

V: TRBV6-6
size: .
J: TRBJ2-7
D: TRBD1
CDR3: CASSSWTGKGEQYF
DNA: TGTGCCAGCAGTTCCTGGACAGGGAAGGGCGAGCAGTACTTC

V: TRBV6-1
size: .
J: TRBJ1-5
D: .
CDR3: CASSERGYSNQPQHF
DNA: TGTGCCAGCAGTGAAAGGGGATATAGCAATCAGCCCCAGCATTTT

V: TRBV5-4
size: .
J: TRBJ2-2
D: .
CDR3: CASSLAGVYTGELFF
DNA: TGTGCCAGCAGCTTGGCGGGGGTTTACACCGGGGAGCTGTTTTTT

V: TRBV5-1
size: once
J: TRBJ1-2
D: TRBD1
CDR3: CASRLRQGNYGYTF
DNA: TGCGCCAGCAGGTTGAGACAGGGGAACTATGGCTACACCTTC

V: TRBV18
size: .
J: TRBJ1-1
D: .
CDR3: CASSPYQGYTEAFF
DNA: TGTGCCAGCTCACCATACCAGGGCTACACTGAAGCTTTCTTT

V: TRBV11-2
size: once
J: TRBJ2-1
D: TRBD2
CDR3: CASSLVGRGGHDEQFF
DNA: TGTGCCAGCAGCTTAGTGGGTCGGGGGGGCCACGATGAGCAGTTCTTC

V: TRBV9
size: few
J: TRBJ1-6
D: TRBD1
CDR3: CASSDRGGLSPLHF
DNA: TGTGCCAGCAGCGACAGGGGAGGTCTCTCACCCCTCCACTTT

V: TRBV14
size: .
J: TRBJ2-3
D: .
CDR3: CASSPLRGTVTDTQYF
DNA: TGTGCCAGCAGCCCCCTAAGGGGGACCGTCACAGATACGCAGTATTTT

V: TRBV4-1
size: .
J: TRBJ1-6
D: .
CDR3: CASSQVLTVDSPLHF
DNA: TGCGCCAGCAGCCAAGTTCTGACAGTAGATTCACCCCTCCACTTT

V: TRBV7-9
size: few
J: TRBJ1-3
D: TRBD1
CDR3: CSSRPGGSSGNTIYF
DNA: TGTTCCAGCAGGCCAGGGGGTTCCTCTGGAAACACCATATATTTT

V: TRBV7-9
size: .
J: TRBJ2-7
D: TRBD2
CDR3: CAVGLAAYEQYF
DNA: TGTGCCGTAGGGCTAGCGGCCTACGAGCAGTACTTC

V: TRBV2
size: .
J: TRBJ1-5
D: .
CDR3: CAVRREVNQPQHF
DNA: TGTGCCGTAAGACGAGAGGTCAATCAGCCCCAGCATTTT

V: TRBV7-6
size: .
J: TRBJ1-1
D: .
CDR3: CASSLLQGGSEAFF
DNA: TGTGCCAGCAGCTTATTACAGGGCGGGAGTGAAGCTTTCTTT